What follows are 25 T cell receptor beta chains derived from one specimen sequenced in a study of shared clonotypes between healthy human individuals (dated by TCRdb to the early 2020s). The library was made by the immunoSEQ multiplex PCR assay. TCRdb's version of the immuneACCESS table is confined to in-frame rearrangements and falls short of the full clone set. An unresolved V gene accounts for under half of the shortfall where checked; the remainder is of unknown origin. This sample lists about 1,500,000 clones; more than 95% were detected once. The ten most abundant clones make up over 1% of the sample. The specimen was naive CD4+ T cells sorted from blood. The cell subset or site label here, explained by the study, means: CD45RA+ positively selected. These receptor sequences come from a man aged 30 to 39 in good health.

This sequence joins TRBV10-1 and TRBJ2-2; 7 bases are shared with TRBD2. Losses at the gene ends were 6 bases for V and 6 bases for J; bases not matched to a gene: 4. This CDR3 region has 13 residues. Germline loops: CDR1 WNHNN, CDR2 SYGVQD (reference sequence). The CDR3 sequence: CASRGGTPGELFF. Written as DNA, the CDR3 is TGCGCCAGCAGGGGGGGGACCCCCGGGGAGCTGTTTTTT.

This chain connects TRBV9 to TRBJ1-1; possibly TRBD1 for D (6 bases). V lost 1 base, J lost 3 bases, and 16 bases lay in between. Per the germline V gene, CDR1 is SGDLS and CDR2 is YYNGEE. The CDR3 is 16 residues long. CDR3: CASSVQQGMVDTEAFF. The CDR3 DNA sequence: TGTGCCAGCAGCGTACAACAGGGTATGGTGGACACTGAAGCTTTCTTT. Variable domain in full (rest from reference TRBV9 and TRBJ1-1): DSGVTQTPKHLITATGQRVTLRCSPRSGDLSVYWYQQSLDQGLQFLIQYYNGEERAKGNILERFSAQQFPDLHSELNLSSLELGDSALYFCASSVQQGMVDTEAFFGQGTRLTVV.

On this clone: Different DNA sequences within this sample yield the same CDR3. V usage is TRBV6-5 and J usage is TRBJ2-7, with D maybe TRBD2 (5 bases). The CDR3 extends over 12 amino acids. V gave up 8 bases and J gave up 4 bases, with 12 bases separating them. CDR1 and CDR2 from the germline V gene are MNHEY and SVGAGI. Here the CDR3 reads CASSRGGYEQYF. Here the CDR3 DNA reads TGTGCCAGCTCTCGTGGCGGGTACGAGCAGTACTTC.

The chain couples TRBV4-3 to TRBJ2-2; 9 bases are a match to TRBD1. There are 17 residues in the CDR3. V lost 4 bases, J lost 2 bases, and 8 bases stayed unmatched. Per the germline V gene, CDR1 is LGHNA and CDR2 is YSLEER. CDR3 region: CASSRTQGALNTGELFF. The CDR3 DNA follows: TGCGCCAGCAGCCGAACACAGGGGGCCCTAAACACCGGGGAGCTGTTTTTT.

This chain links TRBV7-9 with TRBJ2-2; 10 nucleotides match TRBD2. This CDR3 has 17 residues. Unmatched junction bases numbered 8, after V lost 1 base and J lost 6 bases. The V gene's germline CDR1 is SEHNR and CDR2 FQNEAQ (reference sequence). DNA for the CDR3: TGTGCCAGCAGCTTAGGTTTTCTAGCGGGAGACGCCGGGGAGCTGTTTTTT. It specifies CASSLGFLAGDAGELFF.

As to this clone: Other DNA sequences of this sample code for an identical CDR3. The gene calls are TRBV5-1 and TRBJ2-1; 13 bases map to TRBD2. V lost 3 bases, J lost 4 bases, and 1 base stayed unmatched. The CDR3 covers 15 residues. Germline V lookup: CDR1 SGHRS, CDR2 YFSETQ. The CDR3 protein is CASSSGLAGYNEQFF. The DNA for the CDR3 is TGCGCCAGCAGCTCGGGACTAGCGGGGTACAATGAGCAGTTCTTC.

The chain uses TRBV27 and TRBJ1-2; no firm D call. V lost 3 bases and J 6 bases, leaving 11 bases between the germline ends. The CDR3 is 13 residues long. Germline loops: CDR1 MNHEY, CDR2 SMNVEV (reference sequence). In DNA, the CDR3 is TGTGCCAGCAGTTTGGGGAGCACGGATGGCTACACCTTC. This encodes CASSLGSTDGYTF.

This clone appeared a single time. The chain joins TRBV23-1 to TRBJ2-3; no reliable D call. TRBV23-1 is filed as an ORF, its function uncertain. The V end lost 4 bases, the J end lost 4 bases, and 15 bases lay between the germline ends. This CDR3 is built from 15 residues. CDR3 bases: TGCGCCAGCAGTCTCCGGGTCCAAGGCCCAGATACGCAGTATTTT. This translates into CASSLRVQGPDTQYF.

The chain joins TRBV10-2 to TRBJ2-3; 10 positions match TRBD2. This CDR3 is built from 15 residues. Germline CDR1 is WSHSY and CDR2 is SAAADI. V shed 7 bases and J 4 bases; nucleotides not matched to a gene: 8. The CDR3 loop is CASTESGRASDTQYF. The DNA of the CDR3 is TGCGCCAGCACAGAAAGCGGGAGGGCCTCAGATACGCAGTATTTT.

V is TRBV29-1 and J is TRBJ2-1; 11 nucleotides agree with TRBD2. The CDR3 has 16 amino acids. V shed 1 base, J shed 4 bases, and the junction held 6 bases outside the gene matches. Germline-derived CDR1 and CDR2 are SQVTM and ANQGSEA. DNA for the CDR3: TGCAGCGTTGAAGCCGTAGCGGGAGGGAATTACAATGAGCAGTTCTTC. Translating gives CSVEAVAGGNYNEQFF.

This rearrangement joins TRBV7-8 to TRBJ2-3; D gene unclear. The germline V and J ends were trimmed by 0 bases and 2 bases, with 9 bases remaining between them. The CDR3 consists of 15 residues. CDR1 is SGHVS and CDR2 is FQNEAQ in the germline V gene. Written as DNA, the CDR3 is TGTGCCAGCAGCTTAGCGACTGCTCACACAGATACGCAGTATTTT. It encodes CASSLATAHTDTQYF.

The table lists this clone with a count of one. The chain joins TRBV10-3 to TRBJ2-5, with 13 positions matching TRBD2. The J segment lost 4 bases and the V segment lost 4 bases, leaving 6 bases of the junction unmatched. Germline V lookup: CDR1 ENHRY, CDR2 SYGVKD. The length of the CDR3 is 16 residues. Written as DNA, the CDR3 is TGTGCCATCAGTGGACCCGGGACTAGCGGGATAGAGACCCAGTACTTC. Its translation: CAISGPGTSGIETQYF.

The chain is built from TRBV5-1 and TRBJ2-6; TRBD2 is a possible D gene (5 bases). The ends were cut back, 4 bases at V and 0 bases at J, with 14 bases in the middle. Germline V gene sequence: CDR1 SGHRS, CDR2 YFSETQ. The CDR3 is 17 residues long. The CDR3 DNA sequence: TGCGCCAGCAGCGAAGGCTCCACTAGCTCTGGGGCCAACGTCCTGACTTTC. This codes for CASSEGSTSSGANVLTF.

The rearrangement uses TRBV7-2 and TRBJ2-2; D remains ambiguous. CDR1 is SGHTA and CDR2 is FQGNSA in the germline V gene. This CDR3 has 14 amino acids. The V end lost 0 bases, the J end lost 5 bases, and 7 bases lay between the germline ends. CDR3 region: CASSLALQTGELFF. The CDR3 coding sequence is TGTGCCAGCAGCTTAGCACTTCAGACCGGGGAGCTGTTTTTT.

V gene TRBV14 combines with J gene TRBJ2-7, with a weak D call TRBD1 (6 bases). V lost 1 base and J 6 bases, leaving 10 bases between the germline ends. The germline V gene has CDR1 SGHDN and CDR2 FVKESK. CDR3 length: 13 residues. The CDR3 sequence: CASSQAYRVEQYF. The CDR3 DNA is TGTGCCAGCAGCCAAGCCTACAGGGTCGAGCAGTACTTC. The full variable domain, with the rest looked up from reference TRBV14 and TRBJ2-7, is EAGVTQFPSHSVIEKGQTVTLRCDPISGHDNLYWYRRVMGKEIKFLLHFVKESKQDESGMPNNRFLAERTGGTYSTLKVQPAELEDSGVYFCASSQAYRVEQYFGPGTRLTVT.

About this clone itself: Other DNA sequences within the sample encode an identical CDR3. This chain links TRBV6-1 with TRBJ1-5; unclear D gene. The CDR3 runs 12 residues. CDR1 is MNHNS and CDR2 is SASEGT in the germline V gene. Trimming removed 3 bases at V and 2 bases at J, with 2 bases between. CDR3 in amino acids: CASSDRNQPQHF. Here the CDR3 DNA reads TGTGCCAGCAGTGACCGCAATCAGCCCCAGCATTTT.

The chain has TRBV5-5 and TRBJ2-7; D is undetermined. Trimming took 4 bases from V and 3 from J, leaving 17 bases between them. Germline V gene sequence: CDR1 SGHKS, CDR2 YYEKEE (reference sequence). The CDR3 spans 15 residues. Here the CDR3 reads CASSAGPRDYYEQYF. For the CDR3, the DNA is TGTGCCAGCAGCGCCGGCCCCCGTGATTACTACGAGCAGTACTTC.

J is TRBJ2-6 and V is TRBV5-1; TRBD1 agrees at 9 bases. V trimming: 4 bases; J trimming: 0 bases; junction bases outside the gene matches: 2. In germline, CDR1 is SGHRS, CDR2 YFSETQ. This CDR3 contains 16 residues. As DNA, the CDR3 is TGCGCCAGCAGCCCGGACAGGGGCTCTGGGGCCAACGTCCTGACTTTC. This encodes CASSPDRGSGANVLTF.

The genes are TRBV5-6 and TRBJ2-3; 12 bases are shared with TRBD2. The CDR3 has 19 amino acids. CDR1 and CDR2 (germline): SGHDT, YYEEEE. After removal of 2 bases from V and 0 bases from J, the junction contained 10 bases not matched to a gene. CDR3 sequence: CASSFGLAGTLSSTDTQYF. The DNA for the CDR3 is TGTGCCAGCAGCTTTGGACTAGCGGGGACACTGTCTAGCACAGATACGCAGTATTTT.

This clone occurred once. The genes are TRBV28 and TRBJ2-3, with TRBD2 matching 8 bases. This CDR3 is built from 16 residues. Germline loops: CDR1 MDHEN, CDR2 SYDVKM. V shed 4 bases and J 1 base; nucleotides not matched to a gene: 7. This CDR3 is CASSSAAGEGTDTQYF. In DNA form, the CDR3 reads TGTGCCAGCAGTTCCGCAGCGGGGGAGGGCACAGATACGCAGTATTTT. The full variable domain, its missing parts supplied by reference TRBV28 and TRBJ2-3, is DVKVTQSSRYLVKRTGEKVFLECVQDMDHENMFWYRQDPGLGLRLIYFSYDVKMKEKGDIPEGYSVSREKKERFSLILESASTNQTSMYLCASSSAAGEGTDTQYFGPGTRLTVL.

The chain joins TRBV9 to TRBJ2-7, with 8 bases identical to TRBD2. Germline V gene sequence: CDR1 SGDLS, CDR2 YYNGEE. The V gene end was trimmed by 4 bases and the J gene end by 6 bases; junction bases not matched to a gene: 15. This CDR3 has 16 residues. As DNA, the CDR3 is TGTGCCAGCAGCTCCCGACTAGCGAGCCCCCTCGCCGAGCAGTACTTC. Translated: CASSSRLASPLAEQYF.

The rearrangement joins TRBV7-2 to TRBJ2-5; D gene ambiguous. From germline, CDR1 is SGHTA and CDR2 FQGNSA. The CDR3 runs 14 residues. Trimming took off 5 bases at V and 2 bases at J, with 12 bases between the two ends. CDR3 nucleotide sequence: TGTGCCAGCAGCAAAAGGCAGGTTCAAGAGACCCAGTACTTC. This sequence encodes CASSKRQVQETQYF. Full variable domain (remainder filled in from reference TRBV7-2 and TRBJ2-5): GAGVSQSPSNKVTEKGKDVELRCDPISGHTALYWYRQSLGQGLEFLIYFQGNSAPDKSGLPSDRFSAERTGGSVSTLTIQRTQQEDSAVYLCASSKRQVQETQYFGPGTRLLVL.

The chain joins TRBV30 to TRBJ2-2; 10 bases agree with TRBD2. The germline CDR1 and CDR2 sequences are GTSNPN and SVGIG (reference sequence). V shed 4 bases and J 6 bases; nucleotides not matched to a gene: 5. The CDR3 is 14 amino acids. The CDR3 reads CAWTSGSPAGELFF. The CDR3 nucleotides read TGTGCCTGGACTAGCGGGAGTCCGGCCGGGGAGCTGTTTTTT. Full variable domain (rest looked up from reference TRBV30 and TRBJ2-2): SQTIHQWPATLVQPVGSPLSLECTVEGTSNPNLYWYRQAAGRGLQLLFYSVGIGQISSEVPQNLSASRPQDRQFILSSKKLLLSDSGFYLCAWTSGSPAGELFFGEGSRLTVL.

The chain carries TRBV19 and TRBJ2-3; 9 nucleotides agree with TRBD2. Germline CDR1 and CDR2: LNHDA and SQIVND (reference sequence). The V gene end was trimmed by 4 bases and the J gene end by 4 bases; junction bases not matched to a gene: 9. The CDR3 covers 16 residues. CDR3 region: CASSRASGEVPDTQYF. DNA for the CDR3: TGTGCCAGTAGTAGGGCTAGCGGGGAGGTTCCAGATACGCAGTATTTT.

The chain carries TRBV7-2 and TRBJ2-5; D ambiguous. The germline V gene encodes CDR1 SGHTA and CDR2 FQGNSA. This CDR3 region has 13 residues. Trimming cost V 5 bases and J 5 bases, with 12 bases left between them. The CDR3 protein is CASSPFGRETQYF. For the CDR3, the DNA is TGTGCCAGCAGCCCCTTTGGGCGGGAGACCCAGTACTTC.